This T cell receptor (beta chain) is from a study of blood T cells in healthy people across ages. This clonotype occurred a few times. Its antigen remains unidentified. Each donor was a healthy Caucasian individual from Russia, aged roughly 6 to 95. This CDR3 spans 14 amino acids. The germline gives CDR1 SGDLS, CDR2 YYNGEE. The V and J ends lost 0 bases and 2 bases respectively, with 9 bases between them. Overall study findings and caveats: Changes seen in expanded clonotypes were possibly confounded by donor CMV status left unknown. The unsorted PBMCs prevented any conclusive comparison of naive versus antigen-experienced cells.

Next came a second PCR, run for about 7 to 12 cycles, which used a sample-barcoded 5' primer along with a J-beta primer mix. Tagging of each cDNA molecule was performed by a template-switch adaptor with 12 random nucleotides. TCRdb passed the 5' RACE reads through MiXCR, listing each CDR3 protein once. The data show over 1,500,000 distinct CDR3 sequences, around 40% seen once. The sequencing input was blood. The origin of this receptor is a human donor in good health. V is TRBV9 and J is TRBJ2-7, with D hard to call. The CDR3 sequence is CASSVGVDPYEQYF. CDR3 sequence (DNA): TGTGCCAGCAGCGTAGGTGTGGACCCCTACGAGCAGTACTTC.